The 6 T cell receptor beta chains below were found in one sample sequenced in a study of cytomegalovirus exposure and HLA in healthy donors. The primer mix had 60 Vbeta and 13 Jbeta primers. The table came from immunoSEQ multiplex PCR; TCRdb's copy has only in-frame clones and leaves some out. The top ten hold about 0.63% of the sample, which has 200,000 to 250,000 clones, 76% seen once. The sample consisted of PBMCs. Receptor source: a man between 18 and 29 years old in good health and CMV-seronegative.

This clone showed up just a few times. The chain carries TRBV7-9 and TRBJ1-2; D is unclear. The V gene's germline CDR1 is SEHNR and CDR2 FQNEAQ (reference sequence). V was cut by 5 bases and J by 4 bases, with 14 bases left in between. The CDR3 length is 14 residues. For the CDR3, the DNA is TGTGCCAGCAGCCATGACAAAGATAGCTATGGCTACACCTTC. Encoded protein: CASSHDKDSYGYTF. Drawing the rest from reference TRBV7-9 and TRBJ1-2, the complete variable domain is DTGVSQNPRHKITKRGQNVTFRCDPISEHNRLYWYRQTLGQGPEFLTYFQNEAQLEKSRLLSDRFSAERPKGSFSTLEIQRTEQGDSAMYLCASSHDKDSYGYTFGSGTRLTVV.

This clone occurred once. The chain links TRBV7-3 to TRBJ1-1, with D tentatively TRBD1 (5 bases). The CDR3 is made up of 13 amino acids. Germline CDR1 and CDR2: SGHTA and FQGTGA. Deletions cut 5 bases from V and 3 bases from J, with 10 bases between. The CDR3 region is CASSQQGDTEAFF. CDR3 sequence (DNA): TGTGCCAGCAGCCAACAAGGGGACACTGAAGCTTTCTTT.

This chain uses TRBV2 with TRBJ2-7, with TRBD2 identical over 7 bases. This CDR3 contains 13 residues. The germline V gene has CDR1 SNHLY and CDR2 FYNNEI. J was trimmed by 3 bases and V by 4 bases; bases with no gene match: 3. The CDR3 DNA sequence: TGTGCCAGCAGTGTATTAGCGGGCTACGAGCAGTACTTC. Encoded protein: CASSVLAGYEQYF.

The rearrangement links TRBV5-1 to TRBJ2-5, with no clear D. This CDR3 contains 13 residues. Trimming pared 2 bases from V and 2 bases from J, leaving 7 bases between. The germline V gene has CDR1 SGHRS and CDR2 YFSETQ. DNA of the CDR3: TGCGCCAGCAGCTTCCAAACACAAGAGACCCAGTACTTC. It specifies CASSFQTQETQYF.

CDR3 DNA: TGTGCCAGCCTCAGGGAAGGCTACACCTTC. This encodes CASLREGYTF. The chain employs TRBV9 and TRBJ1-2; perhaps TRBD1 as D (5 bases). The germline gives CDR1 SGDLS, CDR2 YYNGEE. CDR3 length: 10 amino acids. Trimming took 7 bases from V and 8 from J, leaving 9 bases between them. The full variable domain, completed using reference TRBV9 and TRBJ1-2, is DSGVTQTPKHLITATGQRVTLRCSPRSGDLSVYWYQQSLDQGLQFLIQYYNGEERAKGNILERFSAQQFPDLHSELNLSSLELGDSALYFCASLREGYTFGSGTRLTVV.

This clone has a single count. The CDR3 DNA follows: TGTGCCAGCAGACGACAGGGGCAAGAGACCCAGTACTTC. Its translation is CASRRQGQETQYF. The J gene is TRBJ2-5, the V gene TRBV6-1, with TRBD1 identical over 8 bases. The V gene end was trimmed by 6 bases and the J gene end by 2 bases; junction bases not matched to a gene: 2. Germline assignment: CDR1 MNHNS and CDR2 SASEGT. The CDR3 length is 13 residues.